The next 26 T cell receptor beta chains were all read from a single sample in a study of blood T cells in healthy people across ages. A second PCR of about 7 to 11 cycles used a sample-barcoded 5' primer and a J-beta primer mix. TCRdb reprocessed the 5' RACE reads with MiXCR, giving one entry per CDR3 protein. The sample includes around 650,000 distinct CDR3 sequences, roughly two fifths of them seen just once. The specimen was blood. The source of these receptors is a man aged 80 or over in good health.

The DNA of the CDR3 is TGTGCCAGCAGCTTAACGACGGATAACAATGAGCAGTACTTC. It translates to CASSLTTDNNEQYF. The chain couples TRBV7-3 to TRBJ2-5; D remains ambiguous. V dropped 0 bases and J dropped 11 bases, with 16 bases sitting between them. The CDR3 extends over 14 amino acids. Per the germline V gene, CDR1 is SGHTA and CDR2 is FQGTGA.

The rearrangement links TRBV14 to TRBJ2-4; the match to TRBD2 covers 14 bases. The DNA end lines up better with TRBJ2-7; the J call may be wrong. Per the germline V gene, CDR1 is SGHDN and CDR2 is FVKESK. The CDR3 is 15 amino acids. The CDR3 spells CASSRPGLAGDEQYF. In nucleotides, the CDR3 is TGTGCCAGCAGCCGACCGGGACTAGCGGGAGACGAGCAGTACTTC.

The genes are TRBV12-5 and TRBJ1-5, with a possible D match to TRBD1 (5 bases). The V end lost 0 bases, the J end lost 7 bases, and 10 bases lay between the germline ends. Germline CDR1 and CDR2: LGHNT and FRNRAP. This CDR3 spans 14 amino acids. CDR3 residues: CASGLVAGQQPQHF. The CDR3 bases are TGTGCTAGTGGTTTGGTAGCAGGGCAGCAGCCCCAGCATTTT.

This clonotype has a count of ten or more. V and J are TRBV12-3 or TRBV12-4 and TRBJ2-3; D call uncertain. Trimming shortened V by 0 bases and J by 5 bases, and 0 bases separated the two germline ends. This CDR3 has 11 amino acids. CDR3 bases: TGTGCCAGCAGTTTAGCAGATACGCAGTATTTT. As protein: CASSLADTQYF.

The CDR3 nucleotides are TGTGCCAGCAGTTTTACAGGGGTCACAGATACGCAGTATTTT. Amino acids: CASSFTGVTDTQYF. The chain is built from TRBV12-3 or TRBV12-4 and TRBJ2-3; TRBD1 aligns across 7 bases. The junction had 2 bases not matched to a gene; V was cut back by 3 bases and J by 2 bases. The CDR3 has 14 amino acids.

The V and J genes are TRBV2 and TRBJ2-7, with a weak D call TRBD1 (6 bases). The length of the CDR3 is 13 residues. Per the germline V gene, CDR1 is SNHLY and CDR2 is FYNNEI. V lost 6 bases and J 0 bases, leaving 9 bases between the germline ends. The DNA for the CDR3 is TGTGCCAGCAGGAGGGACAACTCCTACGAGCAGTACTTC. Amino acids: CASRRDNSYEQYF.

J is TRBJ2-7 and V is TRBV5-1; TRBD1 matches 12 bases. Trimming took 2 bases from V and 5 from J; bases not matched to a gene: 5. The V gene's germline CDR1 is SGHRS and CDR2 YFSETQ. The CDR3 has 15 residues. The CDR3 protein is CASSFTGQGAHEQYF. The CDR3 region has the DNA TGCGCCAGCAGCTTTACGGGACAGGGGGCCCACGAGCAGTACTTC.

The V and J genes are TRBV14 and TRBJ2-4; 9 bases match TRBD1. The closer fit of TRBJ2-7 to the DNA end suggests the J call may be wrong. The CDR3 is 13 residues long. Germline V CDR1 and CDR2: SGHDN, FVKESK. CDR3 sequence (DNA): TGTGCCAGCAGCCAGGCGACAGGGGGCGAGCAGTACTTC. Protein sequence: CASSQATGGEQYF.

The chain is built from TRBV5-1 and TRBJ2-5; tentatively, D is TRBD1 or TRBD2 (5 bases each). V was pared by 5 bases and J by 2 bases, with 10 bases between. The CDR3 is 13 amino acids. CDR1 is SGHRS, CDR2 YFSETQ, per germline. CDR3 amino acids: CASRPGRQETQYF. The CDR3 DNA is TGCGCCAGCAGACCGGGACGGCAAGAGACCCAGTACTTC.

The chain uses TRBV7-2 and TRBJ2-1, with 8 bases matching TRBD1. CDR1 SGHTA and CDR2 FQGNSA come from the germline V gene. CDR3 length: 16 residues. The V and J ends lost 5 bases and 10 bases, in that order; junction bases with no gene match: 16. The CDR3 DNA reads as TGTGCCAGCAGCCTCGACGGACAGGGTCTAATGGACGAGCAGTTCTTC. Amino acid sequence: CASSLDGQGLMDEQFF.

This clonotype was detected ten times or more. The chain is built from TRBV27 and TRBJ2-5; 9 nucleotides align to TRBD1. The CDR3 consists of 16 residues. Germline V gene data show CDR1 as MNHEY and CDR2 as SMNVEV (reference sequence). J lost 1 base, V lost 6 bases, and 9 bases had no gene match. This CDR3 reads CASRPRQGVAQETQYF. The CDR3 DNA reads TGTGCCAGCAGGCCTAGACAGGGGGTGGCCCAAGAGACCCAGTACTTC.

This clonotype has a handful of counts. The junction differs from germline at one of its ends, possibly a read error. The chain uses TRBV4-3 and TRBJ2-5; a weak D match, TRBD1 (5 bases). The DNA end is more similar to TRBJ2-7, so the J call may be wrong. The length of the CDR3 is 13 residues. Germline values: CDR1 LGHNA, CDR2 YSLEER. The CDR3 nucleotides are TGCGCCAGCAGCACGACAGTCTCCGACGAGCAGTACTTC. Its translation is CASSTTVSDEQYF.

This clonotype was picked up a small number of times. This chain connects TRBV27 to TRBJ2-1; 13 positions agree with TRBD2. The CDR3 runs to 18 residues. The trim removed 1 base at V and 6 bases at J, leaving 9 bases unmatched. Germline assignment: CDR1 MNHEY and CDR2 SMNVEV (reference sequence). The CDR3 nucleotides read TGTGCCAGCAGTTTATACGGGACTAGCGGGATGGGGGGCAATGAGCAGTTCTTC. It yields the protein CASSLYGTSGMGGNEQFF.

The V gene is TRBV4-2, the J gene TRBJ2-5; tentative D call: TRBD2 (7 bases). The J call may be mistaken, given a closer DNA end match to TRBJ2-7. The CDR3 length is 15 residues. CDR1 and CDR2 (germline): LGHNA, YNFKEQ. CDR3 sequence reads: CASSQDGGRGAEQYF. The CDR3 DNA reads as TGTGCCAGCAGCCAAGATGGAGGGAGGGGGGCCGAGCAGTACTTC.

V usage is TRBV5-1 and J usage is TRBJ2-1; 10 bases line up with TRBD2. The CDR3 spans 16 residues. V dropped 1 base and J dropped 10; count of bases not matched to a gene: 11. The V gene's germline CDR1 is SGHRS and CDR2 YFSETQ. The CDR3, as DNA: TGCGCCAGCAGCTTGACTACTAGCGGGGACTCCTACGAGCAGTTCTTC. It encodes CASSLTTSGDSYEQFF.

This clonotype has just one count. The chain uses TRBV9 and TRBJ2-1; TRBD2 aligns across 7 bases. The germline V gene encodes CDR1 SGDLS and CDR2 YYNGEE. Trimming cost V 3 bases and J 5 bases; bases outside gene matches: 14. The CDR3 consists of 17 residues. CDR3 DNA sequence: TGTGCCAGCAGCGCCCCTCGGTCGCGGGGGAGAGACAATGAGCAGTTCTTC. This sequence encodes CASSAPRSRGRDNEQFF.

A remark on this clonotype: At one end, the junction sequence differs from germline, possibly due to a read error. V and J are TRBV4-2 and TRBJ2-1; D is possibly TRBD2 (7 bases). The germline V gene has CDR1 LGHNA and CDR2 YNFKEQ. The CDR3 is 17 residues long. The CDR3 is CASNQVQGGTLLYEQFF. In nucleotides, the CDR3 is TGTGCCAGCAACCAAGTCCAGGGAGGGACACTACTCTATGAGCAGTTCTTC.

The V and J genes are TRBV5-1 and TRBJ1-1, with D perhaps matching TRBD1 (6 bases). Trimming pared 4 bases from V and 2 bases from J, leaving 12 bases between. This CDR3 has 14 residues. CDR1 and CDR2 from the germline V gene are SGHRS and YFSETQ. The CDR3 DNA follows: TGCGCCAGCAGCGTGCAACAGGGTAACACTGAAGCTTTCTTT. Translating gives CASSVQQGNTEAFF.

The chain joins TRBV10-3 to TRBJ1-5, with D uncertain. Germline loops: CDR1 ENHRY, CDR2 SYGVKD. The V and J ends lost 5 bases and 5 bases respectively, with 10 bases between them. The CDR3 consists of 13 residues. The CDR3 DNA reads TGTGCCATCAGTCCCCGGACGGATCAGCCCCAGCATTTT. This translates into CAISPRTDQPQHF.

This clonotype was recorded a few times. The chain employs TRBV30 and TRBJ2-5; 7 nucleotides agree with TRBD2. The CDR3 has 13 amino acids. V lost 1 base, J lost 5 bases, and 4 bases stayed unmatched. The germline V gene has CDR1 GTSNPN and CDR2 SVGIG (reference sequence). The CDR3 nucleotides are TGTGCCTGGAGTGGGGAGGGTGCGGAGACCCAGTACTTC. It translates to CAWSGEGAETQYF. Full variable domain (rest looked up from reference TRBV30 and TRBJ2-5): SQTIHQWPATLVQPVGSPLSLECTVEGTSNPNLYWYRQAAGRGLQLLFYSVGIGQISSEVPQNLSASRPQDRQFILSSKKLLLSDSGFYLCAWSGEGAETQYFGPGTRLLVL.

The chain employs TRBV28 and TRBJ2-1, with 10 bases identical to TRBD1. Germline trimming cut 6 bases from V and 8 bases from J; bases unmatched to any gene: 10. The CDR3 loop spans 15 amino acids. The germline V gene has CDR1 MDHEN and CDR2 SYDVKM. The CDR3, as DNA: TGTGCCAGCAGATCGACAGGGGGCAAGGACGATGAGCAGTTCTTC. Translating it yields CASRSTGGKDDEQFF.

The chain has TRBV29-1 and TRBJ2-7; D remains unclear. Germline V CDR1 and CDR2: SQVTM, ANQGSEA. The CDR3 is 12 residues long. V gave up 6 bases and J gave up 2 bases, with 11 bases separating them. The CDR3 DNA is TGCAGCGTGTGGAATCCGACCTACGAGCAGTACTTC. It specifies CSVWNPTYEQYF.

Notes on this clonotype: At one boundary the junction diverges from the germline segment, which might be a read error. The chain links TRBV28 to TRBJ1-5; no definite D call. Germline V gives CDR1 MDHEN, CDR2 SYDVKM. The length of the CDR3 is 14 residues. The CDR3 DNA reads as TGTGCCAGCAGTTTATTCGACCGCAATCGGCCCCAGCATTTT. It yields the protein CASSLFDRNRPQHF. Variable domain in full (rest from reference TRBV28 and TRBJ1-5): DVKVTQSSRYLVKRTGEKVFLECVQDMDHENMFWYRQDPGLGLRLIYFSYDVKMKEKGDIPEGYSVSREKKERFSLILESASTNQTSMYLCASSLFDRNRPQHFGDGTRLSIL.

The chain recombines TRBV21-1 with TRBJ2-5. Judging by the DNA end, TRBJ2-7 fits better; the J call may be wrong. TRBV21-1 is a pseudogene locus. This CDR3 is 17 amino acids long. The CDR3: CASSKVTEVLNYCEQYF. The CDR3 DNA reads as TGTGCCAGCAGCAAAGTTACTGAAGTACTTAACTATTGCGAGCAGTACTTC.

This clonotype has only one observation. A much larger clonotype is one base distant, so this may be a read error. The V and J genes are TRBV7-3 and TRBJ2-3; D possibly corresponds to TRBD1 (6 bases). The V gene's germline CDR1 is SGHTA and CDR2 FQGTGA. The CDR3 spans 15 residues. The CDR3 loop reads CAGSPQGLVTDTQYF. The DNA of the CDR3 is TGTGCCGGCAGCCCACAGGGCCTAGTCACAGATACGCAGTATTTT.

This sequence joins TRBV30 and TRBJ2-1, with D perhaps assigned TRBD1 or TRBD2 (5 bases each). Per the germline V gene, CDR1 is GTSNPN and CDR2 is SVGIG (reference sequence). V gave up 1 base and J gave up 3 bases, with 13 bases separating them. There are 15 residues in the CDR3. CDR3 amino acids: CAWSEGPGSYNEQFF. CDR3 nucleotides: TGTGCCTGGAGTGAGGGCCCAGGGAGCTACAATGAGCAGTTCTTC.